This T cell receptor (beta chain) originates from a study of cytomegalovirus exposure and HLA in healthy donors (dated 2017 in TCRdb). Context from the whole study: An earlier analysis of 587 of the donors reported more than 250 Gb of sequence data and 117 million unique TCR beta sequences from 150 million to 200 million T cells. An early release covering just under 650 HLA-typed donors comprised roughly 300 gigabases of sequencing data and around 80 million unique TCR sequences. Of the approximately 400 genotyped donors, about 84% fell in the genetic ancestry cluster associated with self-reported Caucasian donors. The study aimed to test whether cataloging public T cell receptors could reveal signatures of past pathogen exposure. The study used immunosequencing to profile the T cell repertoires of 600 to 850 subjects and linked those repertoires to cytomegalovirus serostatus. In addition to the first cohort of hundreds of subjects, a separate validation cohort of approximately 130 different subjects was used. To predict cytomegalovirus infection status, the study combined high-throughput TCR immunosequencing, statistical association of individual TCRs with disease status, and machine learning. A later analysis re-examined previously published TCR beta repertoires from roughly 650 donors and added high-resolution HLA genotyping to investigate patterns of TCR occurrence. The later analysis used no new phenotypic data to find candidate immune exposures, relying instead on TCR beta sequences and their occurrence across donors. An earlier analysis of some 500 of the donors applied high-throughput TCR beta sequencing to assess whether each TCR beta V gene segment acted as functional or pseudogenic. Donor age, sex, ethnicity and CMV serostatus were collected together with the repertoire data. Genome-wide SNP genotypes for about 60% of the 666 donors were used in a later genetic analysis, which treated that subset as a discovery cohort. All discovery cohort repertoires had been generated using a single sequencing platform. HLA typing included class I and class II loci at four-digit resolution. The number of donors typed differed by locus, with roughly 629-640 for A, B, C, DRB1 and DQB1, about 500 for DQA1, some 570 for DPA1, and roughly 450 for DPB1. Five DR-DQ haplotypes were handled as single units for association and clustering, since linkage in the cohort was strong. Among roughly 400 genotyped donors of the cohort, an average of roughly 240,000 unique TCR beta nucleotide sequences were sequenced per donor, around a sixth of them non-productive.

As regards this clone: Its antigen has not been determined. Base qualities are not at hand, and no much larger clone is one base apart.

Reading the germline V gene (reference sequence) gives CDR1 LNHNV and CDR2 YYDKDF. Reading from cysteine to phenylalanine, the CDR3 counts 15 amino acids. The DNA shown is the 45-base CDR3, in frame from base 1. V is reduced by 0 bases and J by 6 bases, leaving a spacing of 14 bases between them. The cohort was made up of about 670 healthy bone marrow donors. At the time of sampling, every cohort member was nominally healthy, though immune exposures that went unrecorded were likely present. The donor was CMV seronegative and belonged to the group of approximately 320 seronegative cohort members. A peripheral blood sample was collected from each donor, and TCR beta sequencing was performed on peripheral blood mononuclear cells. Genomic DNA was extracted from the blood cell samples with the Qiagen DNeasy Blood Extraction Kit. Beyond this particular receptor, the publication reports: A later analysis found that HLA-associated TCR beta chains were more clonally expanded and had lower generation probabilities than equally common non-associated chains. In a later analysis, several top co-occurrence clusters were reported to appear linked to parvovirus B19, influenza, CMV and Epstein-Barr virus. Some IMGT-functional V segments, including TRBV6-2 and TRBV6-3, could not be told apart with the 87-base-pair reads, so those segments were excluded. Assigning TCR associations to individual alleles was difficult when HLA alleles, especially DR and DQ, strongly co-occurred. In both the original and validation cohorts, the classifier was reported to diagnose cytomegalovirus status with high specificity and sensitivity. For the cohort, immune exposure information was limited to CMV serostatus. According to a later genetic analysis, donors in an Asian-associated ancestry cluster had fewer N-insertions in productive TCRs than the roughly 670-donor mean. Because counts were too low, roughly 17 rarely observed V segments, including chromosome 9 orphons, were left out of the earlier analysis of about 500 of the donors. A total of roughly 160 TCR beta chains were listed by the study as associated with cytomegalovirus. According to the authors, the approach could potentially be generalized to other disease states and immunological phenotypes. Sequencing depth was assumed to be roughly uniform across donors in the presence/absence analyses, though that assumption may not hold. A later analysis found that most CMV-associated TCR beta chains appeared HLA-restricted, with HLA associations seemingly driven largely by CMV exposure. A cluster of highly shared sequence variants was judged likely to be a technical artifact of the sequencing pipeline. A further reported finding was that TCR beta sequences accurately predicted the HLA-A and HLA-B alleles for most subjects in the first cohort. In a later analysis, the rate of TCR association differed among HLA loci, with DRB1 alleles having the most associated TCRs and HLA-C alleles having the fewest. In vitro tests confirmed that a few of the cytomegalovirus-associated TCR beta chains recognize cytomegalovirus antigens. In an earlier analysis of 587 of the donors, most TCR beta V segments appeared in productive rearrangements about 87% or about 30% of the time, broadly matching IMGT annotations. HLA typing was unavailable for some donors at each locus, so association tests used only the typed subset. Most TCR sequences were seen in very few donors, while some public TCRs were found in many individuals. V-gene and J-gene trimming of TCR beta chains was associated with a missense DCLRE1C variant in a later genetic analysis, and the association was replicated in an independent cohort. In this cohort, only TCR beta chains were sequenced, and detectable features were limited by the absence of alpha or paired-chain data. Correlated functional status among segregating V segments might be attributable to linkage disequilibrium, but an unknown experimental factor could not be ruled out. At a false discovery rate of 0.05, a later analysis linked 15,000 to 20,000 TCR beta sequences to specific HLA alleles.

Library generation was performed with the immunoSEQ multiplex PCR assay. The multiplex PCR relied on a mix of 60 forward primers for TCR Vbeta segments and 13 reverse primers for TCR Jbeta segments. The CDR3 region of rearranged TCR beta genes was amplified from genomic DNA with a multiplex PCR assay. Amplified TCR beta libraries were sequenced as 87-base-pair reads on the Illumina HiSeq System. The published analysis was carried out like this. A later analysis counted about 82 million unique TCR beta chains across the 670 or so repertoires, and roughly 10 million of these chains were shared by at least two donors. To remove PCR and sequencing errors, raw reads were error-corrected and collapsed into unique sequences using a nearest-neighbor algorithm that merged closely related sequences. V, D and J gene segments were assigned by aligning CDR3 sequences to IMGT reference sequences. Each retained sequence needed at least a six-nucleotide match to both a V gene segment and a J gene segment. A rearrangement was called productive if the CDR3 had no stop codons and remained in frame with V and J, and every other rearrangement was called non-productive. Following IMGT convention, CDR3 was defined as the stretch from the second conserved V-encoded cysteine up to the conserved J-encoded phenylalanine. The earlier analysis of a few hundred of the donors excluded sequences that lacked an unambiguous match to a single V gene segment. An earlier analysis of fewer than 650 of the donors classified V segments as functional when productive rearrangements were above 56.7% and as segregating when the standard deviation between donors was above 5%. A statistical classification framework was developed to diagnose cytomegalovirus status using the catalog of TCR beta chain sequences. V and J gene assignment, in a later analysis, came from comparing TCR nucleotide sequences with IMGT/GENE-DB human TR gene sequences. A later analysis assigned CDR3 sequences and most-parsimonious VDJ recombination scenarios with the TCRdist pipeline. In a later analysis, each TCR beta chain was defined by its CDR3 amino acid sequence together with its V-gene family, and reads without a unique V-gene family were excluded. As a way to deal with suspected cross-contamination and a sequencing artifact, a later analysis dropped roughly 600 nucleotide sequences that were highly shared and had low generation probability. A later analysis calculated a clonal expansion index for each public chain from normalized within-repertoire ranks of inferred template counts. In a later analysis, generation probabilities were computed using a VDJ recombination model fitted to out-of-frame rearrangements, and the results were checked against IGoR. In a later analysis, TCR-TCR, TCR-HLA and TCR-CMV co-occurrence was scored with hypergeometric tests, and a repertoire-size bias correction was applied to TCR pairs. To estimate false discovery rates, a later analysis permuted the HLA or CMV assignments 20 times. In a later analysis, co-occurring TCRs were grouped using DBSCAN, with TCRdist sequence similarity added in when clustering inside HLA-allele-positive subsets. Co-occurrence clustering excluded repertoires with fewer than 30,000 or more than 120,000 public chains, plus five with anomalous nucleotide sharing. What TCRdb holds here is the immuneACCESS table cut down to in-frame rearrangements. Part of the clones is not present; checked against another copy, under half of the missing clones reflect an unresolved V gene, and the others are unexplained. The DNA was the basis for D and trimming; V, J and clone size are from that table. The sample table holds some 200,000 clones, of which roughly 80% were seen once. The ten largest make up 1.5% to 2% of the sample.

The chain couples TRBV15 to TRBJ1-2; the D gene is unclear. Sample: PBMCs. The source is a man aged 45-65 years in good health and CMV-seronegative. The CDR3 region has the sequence CATSRERSAADGYTF. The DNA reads TGTGCCACCAGCAGAGAAAGGTCAGCGGCAGATGGCTACACCTTC.